This T cell receptor (beta chain) was identified in a study of T-cell reconstitution after alpha-beta-depleted transplantation in children. Broader study findings: Several hundred expanded graft clones reportedly supplied alpha-beta T cells about two months after transplant. Day-60 TCRbeta diversity that was high in some patients was derived from surviving recipient T cells and thymic progenitors. One year after transplant, T-cell counts and diversity came mostly from newly produced T cells.

CDR3 size: 13 residues. The germline V gene encodes CDR1 SGHRS and CDR2 YFSETQ. V lost 4 bases and J 4 bases, leaving 12 bases between the germline ends. This clonotype was counted a single time. As yet, its antigen is unknown. Unique molecular identifiers were incorporated during preparation of the TCRbeta library. TCRdb redid the calling of the PCR reads with MiXCR, one entry per CDR3 protein. Here the sample spans about 500,000 distinct CDR3 sequences, around 10% being singletons. This chain uses TRBV5-1 with TRBJ2-7; D unresolved. The origin of this receptor is a female patient under 10 years old who had a stem cell transplant for aplastic anemia, so the T cells may come from the graft donor. Sequences were derived from PBMCs, mostly from graft donor cells, sampled 180 days after TCRalphabeta/CD19-depleted stem cell transplant. CDR3 DNA sequence: TGCGCCAGCAGCCCGGTTGCGGCTTACGAGCAGTACTTC. Translation: CASSPVAAYEQYF.